One and the same sample provided the 5 T cell receptor beta chains below, sequenced in a study of blood T cell repertoires in COVID-19. TCRdb keeps only in-frame clones here, not all; method: immunoSEQ multiplex PCR. The table lists roughly 38,000 clones, less than 80% of them singletons, with roughly a tenth in the top ten. Sequencing was performed on peripheral blood. The receptors were sampled from a man aged 65 to 85 with COVID-19, enrolled during active disease.

The V call is TRBV5-4, the J call TRBJ1-1; 10 bases agree with TRBD1. The germline V gene encodes CDR1 SGHNT and CDR2 YYREEE (reference sequence). V dropped 0 bases and J dropped 10; count of bases not matched to a gene: 6. The CDR3 contains 14 residues. CDR3 nucleotide sequence: TGTGCCAGCAGCTTGGAGACAGGGGGCTGGGGAGCTTTCTTT. Translated, it gives CASSLETGGWGAFF.

This rearrangement joins TRBV5-8 to TRBJ2-1; TRBD2 matches 10 bases. CDR1 and CDR2 (germline): SGHTS, YDEGEE. The trim removed 0 bases at V and 8 bases at J, leaving 11 bases unmatched. The CDR3 runs 17 residues. For the CDR3, the DNA is TGTGCCAGCAGCTTGGGGTTGTACACCGGGACTAGCGATGAGCAGTTCTTC. Its translation: CASSLGLYTGTSDEQFF.

The chain is built from TRBV27 and TRBJ1-5; 8 bases are shared with TRBD1. The CDR3 totals 15 residues. From germline, CDR1 is MNHEY and CDR2 SMNVEV (reference sequence). Trimming took 5 bases from V and 2 from J; bases not matched to a gene: 5. This chain's CDR3 is CASSESTGGNQPQHF. The CDR3 region has the DNA TGTGCCAGCAGTGAATCGACAGGGGGCAATCAGCCCCAGCATTTT.

This sequence joins TRBV19 and TRBJ1-1; the match to TRBD1 covers 8 bases. Germline CDR1 reads LNHDA; CDR2 reads SQIVND (reference sequence). There are 12 residues in the CDR3. Germline trimming cut 3 bases from V and 8 bases from J; bases unmatched to any gene: 2. This CDR3 is CASSIGDREAFF. The CDR3 nucleotides read TGTGCCAGTAGTATCGGGGACAGGGAAGCTTTCTTT.

This sequence joins TRBV12-3 or TRBV12-4 and TRBJ1-2; D is possibly TRBD1 (6 bases). CDR3 length: 13 amino acids. Trimming left V 6 bases short and J 6 bases short, with 14 bases between. CDR3 protein: CASSLQGWDGYTF. The CDR3 DNA sequence: TGTGCCAGCAGCTTACAGGGTTGGGATGGCTACACCTTC.